Listed below are T cell receptor beta chains from one sample, sequenced in a study of blood T cell repertoires in COVID-19. TCRdb's table, derived via immunoSEQ multiplex PCR, lists solely in-frame clones and lacks some. Of 150,000 to 200,000 clones listed, 70% to 90% are singletons. Sequenced sample: peripheral blood. Source of these receptors: a man between 70 and 80 years old with active or convalescent COVID-19. The conserved cysteine and the conserved F or W are not part of the CDR3 here. The D gene is left open where the match is weak.

CDR3: AWKRGGPNTEAF
D: -
V: TRBV30

CDR3: ASSGDRVRRVSNQPQH
D: TRBD1
V: TRBV6-2/TRBV6-3

CDR3: ASSSGRQGAYEQY
D: TRBD1
V: TRBV7-2

CDR3: AWTGEGSYNSPLH
D: -
V: TRBV30

CDR3: ASSSPGEGTEAF
D: -
V: TRBV28

CDR3: ASSLTGSEQY
D: -
V: TRBV5-4

CDR3: ASSRVTEAF
D: -
V: TRBV2

CDR3: AISDIGTDTQY
D: -
V: TRBV10-3

CDR3: ATSDQGPGETQY
D: -
V: TRBV24-1

CDR3: ATSRGTENTEAF
D: TRBD1
V: TRBV15

CDR3: ASSFGKRETQY
D: -
V: TRBV7-2

CDR3: AWALGTGVSPLH
D: TRBD1
V: TRBV30

CDR3: ASSPTGNDYEQY
D: -
V: TRBV5-1

CDR3: ASSLLSRADTQY
D: -
V: TRBV7-2

CDR3: ASSQENRVGYT
D: -
V: TRBV3-1/TRBV3-2

CDR3: ATSDSGAGYEQY
D: -
V: TRBV24-1

CDR3: ASSLSGGGYT
D: -
V: TRBV7-2

CDR3: ASTEDKIHLRELF
D: -
V: TRBV28